This is a list of T cell receptor beta chains from one sample in a study of cytomegalovirus exposure and HLA in healthy donors. Measured with immunoSEQ multiplex PCR; TCRdb has only the in-frame clones, and not every one. There are 150,000 or so clones in the sample; over 65% occur only once, and roughly 4.5% lies in the top ten. Sample: PBMCs. The receptors come from a young man in good health and CMV-seropositive. The CDR3 runs from the conserved cysteine through the conserved F or W. The D gene is left open where the match is weak. Clone sizes are given selectively: once, few, many, or a class where the clone is expanded.

CDR3nt	CDR3aa	j_gene	d_gene	abundance	v_gene
TGCAGCGCCAGTACAGGGGTGGATGAGCAGTTCTTC	CSASTGVDEQFF	TRBJ2-1	TRBD1	once	TRBV29-1
TGTGCCAGCAGTTATCTAGGACAGGGAGGCAATCAGCCCCAGCATTTT	CASSYLGQGGNQPQHF	TRBJ1-5	TRBD1	.	TRBV6-5
TGTGCCAGCAGCCCCCAGGGGGCCAGCAATCAGCCCCAGCATTTT	CASSPQGASNQPQHF	TRBJ1-5	TRBD1	.	TRBV2
TGTGCCGCCAGAGCAGGGGGTTTGACTGAAGCTTTCTTT	CAARAGGLTEAFF	TRBJ1-1	TRBD1	.	TRBV6-1
TGTGCCAGCAGCTTGGTCGGGACAGGGAATGGCTACACCTTC	CASSLVGTGNGYTF	TRBJ1-2	TRBD1	.	TRBV5-4
TGTGCCAGCAGCCAACTGGGCCCTCCTGGGGAAAAACTGTTTTTT	CASSQLGPPGEKLFF	TRBJ1-4	.	few	TRBV14
TGCGCCAGCAGCTTGGAAGGAGCCAACACTGAAGCTTTCTTT	CASSLEGANTEAFF	TRBJ1-1	.	.	TRBV5-1
TGTGCCAGCTGGCGACAGGGGGAAGGTACTGAAGCTTTCTTT	CASWRQGEGTEAFF	TRBJ1-1	TRBD1	.	TRBV27
TGTGCCAGCAGCTTCGGCACAGGGTTTGTCACCGGGGAGCTGTTTTTT	CASSFGTGFVTGELFF	TRBJ2-2	.	.	TRBV5-6
TGTGCCAGCAGAGGAAGGGGGAATCCAACCAGCTCCTATAATTCACCCCTCCACTTT	CASRGRGNPTSSYNSPLHF	TRBJ1-6	.	.	TRBV2
TGTGCCATCAGTGTAAAGCGGGAGGCCACAGATACGCAGTATTTT	CAISVKREATDTQYF	TRBJ2-3	TRBD2	.	TRBV10-3
TGTGCCAGCACGGGGGAGGCGGGTTACAATGAGCAGTTCTTC	CASTGEAGYNEQFF	TRBJ2-1	.	.	TRBV6-1
TGTGCCAGCAGCTTGCTAAGCTCCTACAATGAGCAGTTCTTC	CASSLLSSYNEQFF	TRBJ2-1	.	once	TRBV5-6
TGCGCCAGCAGCCCCGCCCTAGCGTTCCGACAAGAGACCCAGTACTTC	CASSPALAFRQETQYF	TRBJ2-5	.	.	TRBV5-1
TGCAGCGTTGAAGCCACGGGACAGGGGAGGTATGGCTACACCTTC	CSVEATGQGRYGYTF	TRBJ1-2	TRBD1	.	TRBV29-1
TGTGCCAGCAGAAGGACTAGCGGGGACAACAATGAGCAGTTCTTC	CASRRTSGDNNEQFF	TRBJ2-1	TRBD2	.	TRBV6-4
TGTGCCAGCAGCTCATGGGCGAACACTGAAGCTTTCTTT	CASSSWANTEAFF	TRBJ1-1	.	.	TRBV27
TGTGCCAGCAGTTACTCGAAAGGGGGCTCGAACTATGGCTACACCTTC	CASSYSKGGSNYGYTF	TRBJ1-2	TRBD1	.	TRBV6-6
TGTGCCAGCAGCTTGGGACAGAGATACACTGAAGCTTTCTTT	CASSLGQRYTEAFF	TRBJ1-1	.	few	TRBV5-8
TGTGCCAGCAGCTTACTCCAGGGGGCGTCGGGTGAAGCTTTCTTT	CASSLLQGASGEAFF	TRBJ1-1	TRBD1	once	TRBV7-9
TGTGCCAGCAGCGTAGGACAGGGTTTGCAGACCCAGTACTTC	CASSVGQGLQTQYF	TRBJ2-5	TRBD1	.	TRBV9
TGTGCCACCCTGGCAGGGAATGGCTACACCTTC	CATLAGNGYTF	TRBJ1-2	.	.	TRBV19
TGTGCCACAACTTCGCATGGGGTGAGGGATGGCTACACCTTC	CATTSHGVRDGYTF	TRBJ1-2	.	.	TRBV19
TGTGCCAGCGGTACAGGGAGAAGAGGGCAGCCCCAGCATTTT	CASGTGRRGQPQHF	TRBJ1-5	.	.	TRBV6-5
TGTGCCAGCAGTTACAGATCCAGGGGGGACTCGGAGACCCAGTACTTC	CASSYRSRGDSETQYF	TRBJ2-5	.	.	TRBV6-5
TGTGCCAGTACCACCCGGGACAGGGTTCGAGGGCAGCCCCAGCATTTT	CASTTRDRVRGQPQHF	TRBJ1-5	TRBD1	few	TRBV19